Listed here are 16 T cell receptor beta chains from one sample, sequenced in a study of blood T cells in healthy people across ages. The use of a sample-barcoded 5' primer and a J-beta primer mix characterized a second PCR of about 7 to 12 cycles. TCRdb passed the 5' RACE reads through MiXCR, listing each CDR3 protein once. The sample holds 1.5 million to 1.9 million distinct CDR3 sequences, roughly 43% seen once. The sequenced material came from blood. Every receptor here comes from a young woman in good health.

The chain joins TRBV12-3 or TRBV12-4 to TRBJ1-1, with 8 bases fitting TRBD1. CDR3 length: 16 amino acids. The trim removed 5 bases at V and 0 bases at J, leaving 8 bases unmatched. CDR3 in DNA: TGTGCCAGCAGTCCTCAGGGGGCGGTGATGAACACTGAAGCTTTCTTT. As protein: CASSPQGAVMNTEAFF.

CDR3 sequence (DNA): TGTGCCAGCAGTTTCCCCGACAGGCAAGAGACCCAGTACTTC. Residues: CASSFPDRQETQYF. The chain combines TRBV6-6 with TRBJ2-5; TRBD1 is a possible D gene (6 bases). Germline V lookup: CDR1 MNHNY, CDR2 SVGAGI (reference sequence). V lost 4 bases to trimming and J lost 2 bases, with 11 bases between them. The CDR3 totals 14 residues.

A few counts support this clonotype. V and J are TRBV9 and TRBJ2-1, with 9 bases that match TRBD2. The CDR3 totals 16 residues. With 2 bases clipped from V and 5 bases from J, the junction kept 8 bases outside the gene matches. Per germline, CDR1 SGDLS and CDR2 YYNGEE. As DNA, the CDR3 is TGTGCCAGCAGCGTTCCTTTAGCGGGAGCCGACAATGAGCAGTTCTTC. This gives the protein CASSVPLAGADNEQFF.

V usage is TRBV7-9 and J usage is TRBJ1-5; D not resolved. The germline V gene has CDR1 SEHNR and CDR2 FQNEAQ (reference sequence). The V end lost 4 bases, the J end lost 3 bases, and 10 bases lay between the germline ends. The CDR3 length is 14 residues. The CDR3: CASSSEGANQPQHF. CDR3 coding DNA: TGTGCCAGCAGCTCTGAGGGTGCCAATCAGCCCCAGCATTTT. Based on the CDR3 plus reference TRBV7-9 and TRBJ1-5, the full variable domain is DTGVSQNPRHKITKRGQNVTFRCDPISEHNRLYWYRQTLGQGPEFLTYFQNEAQLEKSRLLSDRFSAERPKGSFSTLEIQRTEQGDSAMYLCASSSEGANQPQHFGDGTRLSIL.

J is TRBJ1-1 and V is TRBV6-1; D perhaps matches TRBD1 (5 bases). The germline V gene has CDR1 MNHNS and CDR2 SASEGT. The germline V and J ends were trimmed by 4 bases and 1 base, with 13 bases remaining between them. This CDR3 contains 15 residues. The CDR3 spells CASSVAPQGNTEAFF. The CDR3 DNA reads TGTGCCAGCAGTGTGGCCCCCCAGGGGAACACTGAAGCTTTCTTT.

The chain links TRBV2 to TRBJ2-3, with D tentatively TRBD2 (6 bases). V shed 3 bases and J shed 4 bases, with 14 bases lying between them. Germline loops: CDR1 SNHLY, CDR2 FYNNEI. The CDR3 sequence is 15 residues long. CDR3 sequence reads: CASSERRLGADTQYF. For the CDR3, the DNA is TGTGCCAGCAGTGAGAGGAGACTAGGCGCAGATACGCAGTATTTT.

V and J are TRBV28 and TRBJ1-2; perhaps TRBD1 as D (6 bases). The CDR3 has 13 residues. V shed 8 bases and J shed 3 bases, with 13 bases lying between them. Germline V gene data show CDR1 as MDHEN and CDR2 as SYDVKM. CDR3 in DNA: TGTGCCAGCGGTATCGGACAGTACTATGGCTACACCTTC. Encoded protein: CASGIGQYYGYTF.

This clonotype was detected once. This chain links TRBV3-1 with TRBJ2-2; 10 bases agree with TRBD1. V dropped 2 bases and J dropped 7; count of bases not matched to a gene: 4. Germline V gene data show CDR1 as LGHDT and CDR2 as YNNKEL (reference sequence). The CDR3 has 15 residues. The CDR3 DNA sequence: TGTGCCAGCAGCCAATGGGACAGGGGATACGGGGAGCTGTTTTTT. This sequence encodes CASSQWDRGYGELFF.

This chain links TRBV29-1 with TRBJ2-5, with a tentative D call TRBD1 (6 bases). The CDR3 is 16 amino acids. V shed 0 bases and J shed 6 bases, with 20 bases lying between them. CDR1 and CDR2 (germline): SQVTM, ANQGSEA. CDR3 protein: CSVEDRSRGSWKTQYF. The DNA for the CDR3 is TGCAGCGTTGAAGATCGATCAAGGGGGAGTTGGAAGACCCAGTACTTC.

In nucleotides, the CDR3 is TGTGCCAGCAGTGAGGACGTGACTGAAGCTTTCTTT. This gives the protein CASSEDVTEAFF. The rearrangement uses TRBV25-1 and TRBJ1-1; D ambiguous. V gave up 3 bases and J gave up 5 bases, with 7 bases separating them. The CDR3 extends over 12 amino acids. Per the germline V gene, CDR1 is MGHDK and CDR2 is SYGVNS.

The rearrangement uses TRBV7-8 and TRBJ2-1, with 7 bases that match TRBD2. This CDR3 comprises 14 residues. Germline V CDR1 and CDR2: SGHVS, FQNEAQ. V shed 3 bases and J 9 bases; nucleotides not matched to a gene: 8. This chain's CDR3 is CASSFQRGVIEQFF. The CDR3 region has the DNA TGTGCCAGCAGCTTCCAGCGGGGAGTGATTGAGCAGTTCTTC.

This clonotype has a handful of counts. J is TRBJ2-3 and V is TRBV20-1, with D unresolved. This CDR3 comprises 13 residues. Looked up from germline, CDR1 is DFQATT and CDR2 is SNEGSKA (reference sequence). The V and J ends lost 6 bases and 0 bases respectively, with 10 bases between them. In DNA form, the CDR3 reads TGCAGTGCCAAAATTGCTAGCACAGATACGCAGTATTTT. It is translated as CSAKIASTDTQYF.

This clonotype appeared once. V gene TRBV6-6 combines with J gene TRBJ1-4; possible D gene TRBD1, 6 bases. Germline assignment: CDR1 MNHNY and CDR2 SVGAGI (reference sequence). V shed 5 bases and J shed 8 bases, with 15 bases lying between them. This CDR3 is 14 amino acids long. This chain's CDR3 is CASSDSGAGEKLFF. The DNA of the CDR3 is TGTGCCAGCAGTGATTCGGGGGCGGGAGAAAAACTGTTTTTT.

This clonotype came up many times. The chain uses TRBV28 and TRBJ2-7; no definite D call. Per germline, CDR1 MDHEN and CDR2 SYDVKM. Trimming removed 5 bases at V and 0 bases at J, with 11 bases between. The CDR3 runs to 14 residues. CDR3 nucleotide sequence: TGTGCCAGCAGTCCCTCGTCCGGCTCCTACGAGCAGTACTTC. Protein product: CASSPSSGSYEQYF.

This CDR3 reads CSGSGWDGYTF. The DNA of the CDR3 is TGCAGTGGATCCGGGTGGGATGGCTACACCTTC. J is TRBJ1-2 and V is TRBV20-1; D is undetermined. Germline CDR1 DFQATT, CDR2 SNEGSKA (reference sequence). The germline V and J ends were trimmed by 7 bases and 6 bases, with 12 bases remaining between them. The CDR3 has 11 amino acids.

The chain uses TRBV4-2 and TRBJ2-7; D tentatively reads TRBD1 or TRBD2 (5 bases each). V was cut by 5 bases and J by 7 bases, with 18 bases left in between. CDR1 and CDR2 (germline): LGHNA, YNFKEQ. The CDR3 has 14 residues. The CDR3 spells CASSFVRDTGEQYF. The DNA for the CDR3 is TGTGCCAGCAGCTTTGTCAGGGATACGGGGGAGCAGTACTTC.